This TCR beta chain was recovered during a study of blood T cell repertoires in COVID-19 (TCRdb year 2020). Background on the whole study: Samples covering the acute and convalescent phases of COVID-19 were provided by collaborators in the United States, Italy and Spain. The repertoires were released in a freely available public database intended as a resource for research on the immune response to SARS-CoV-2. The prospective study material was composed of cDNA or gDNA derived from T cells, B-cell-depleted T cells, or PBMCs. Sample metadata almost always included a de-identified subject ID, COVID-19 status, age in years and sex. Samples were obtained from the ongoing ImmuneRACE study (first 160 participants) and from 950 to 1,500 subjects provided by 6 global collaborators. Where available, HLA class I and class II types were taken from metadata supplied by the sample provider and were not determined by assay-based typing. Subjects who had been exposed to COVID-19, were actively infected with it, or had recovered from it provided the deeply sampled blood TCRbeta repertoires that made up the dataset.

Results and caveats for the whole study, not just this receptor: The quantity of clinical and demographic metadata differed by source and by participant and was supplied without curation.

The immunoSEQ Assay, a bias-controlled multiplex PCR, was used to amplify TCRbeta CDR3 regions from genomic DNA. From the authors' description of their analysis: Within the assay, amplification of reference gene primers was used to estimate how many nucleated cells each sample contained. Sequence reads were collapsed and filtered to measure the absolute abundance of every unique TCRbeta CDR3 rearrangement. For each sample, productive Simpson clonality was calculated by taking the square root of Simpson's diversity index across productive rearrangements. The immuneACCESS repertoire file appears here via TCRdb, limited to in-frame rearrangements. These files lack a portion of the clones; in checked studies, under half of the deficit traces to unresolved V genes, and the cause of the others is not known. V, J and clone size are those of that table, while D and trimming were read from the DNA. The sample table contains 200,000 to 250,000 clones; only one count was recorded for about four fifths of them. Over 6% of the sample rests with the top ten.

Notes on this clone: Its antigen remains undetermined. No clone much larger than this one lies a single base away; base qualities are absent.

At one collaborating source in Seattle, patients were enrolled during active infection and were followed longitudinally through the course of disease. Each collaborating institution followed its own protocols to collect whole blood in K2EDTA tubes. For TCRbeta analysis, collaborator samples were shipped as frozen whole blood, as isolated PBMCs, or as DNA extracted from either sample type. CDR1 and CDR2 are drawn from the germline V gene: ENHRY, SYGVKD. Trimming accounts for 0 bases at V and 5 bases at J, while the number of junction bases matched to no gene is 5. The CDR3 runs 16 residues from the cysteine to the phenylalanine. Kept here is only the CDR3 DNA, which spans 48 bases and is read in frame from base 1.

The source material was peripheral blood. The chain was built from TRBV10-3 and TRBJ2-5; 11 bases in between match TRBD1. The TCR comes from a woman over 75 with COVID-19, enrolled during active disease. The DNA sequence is TGTGCCATCAGTGAGTCGGACAGGGGGCTGGGGGAGACCCAGTACTTC. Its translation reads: CAISESDRGLGETQYF.